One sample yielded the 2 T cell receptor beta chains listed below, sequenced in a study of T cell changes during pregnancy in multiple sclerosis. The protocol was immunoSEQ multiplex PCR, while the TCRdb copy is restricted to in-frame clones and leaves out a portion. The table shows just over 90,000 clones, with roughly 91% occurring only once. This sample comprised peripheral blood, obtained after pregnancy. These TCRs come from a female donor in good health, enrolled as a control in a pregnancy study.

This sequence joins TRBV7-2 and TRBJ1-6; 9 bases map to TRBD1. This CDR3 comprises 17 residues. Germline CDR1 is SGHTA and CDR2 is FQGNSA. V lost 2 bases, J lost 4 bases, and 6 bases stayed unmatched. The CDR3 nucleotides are TGTGCCAGCAGCTTAACGAGACAGGGGGTTTATAATTCACCCCTCCACTTT. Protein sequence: CASSLTRQGVYNSPLHF.

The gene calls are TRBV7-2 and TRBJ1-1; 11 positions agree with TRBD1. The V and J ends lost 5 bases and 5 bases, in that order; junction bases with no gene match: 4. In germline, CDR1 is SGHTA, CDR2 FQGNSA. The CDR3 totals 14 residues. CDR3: CASSRGTGGTEAFF. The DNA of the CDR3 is TGTGCCAGCAGCCGCGGGACAGGGGGGACTGAAGCTTTCTTT.